Listed here are 28 T cell receptor beta chains from one sample, sequenced in a study of T cells in Graves' hyperthyroidism and ophthalmopathy. The source material, RNA transcripts, was used to amplify TCR beta CDR3 regions. RT-PCR in the first round (using the HTBI primer set) targeted the TCR CDR3. Each CDR3 protein is one row after TCRdb ran MiXCR on the multiplex PCR reads. The sample yields hundreds of thousands of distinct CDR3 sequences, approximately 25% seen once. The specimen was blood. These receptors came from a woman aged 30 to 39 with Graves' ophthalmopathy.

This clonotype was counted ten times or more. The chain carries TRBV18 and TRBJ2-5; maybe TRBD2 (6 bases). Germline CDR1 reads KGHSH; CDR2 reads LQKENI. Trimming cost V 5 bases and J 2 bases, with 12 bases left between them. This CDR3 has 14 residues. This CDR3 reads CASSAPGLQETQYF. The DNA of the CDR3 is TGTGCCAGCTCAGCTCCGGGACTTCAAGAGACCCAGTACTTC. The variable domain in full, with the rest retrieved from reference TRBV18 and TRBJ2-5, is NAGVMQNPRHLVRRRGQEARLRCSPMKGHSHVYWYRQLPEEGLKFMVYLQKENIIDESGMPKERFSAEFPKEGPSILRIQQVVRGDSAAYFCASSAPGLQETQYFGPGTRLLVL.

A few counts support this clonotype. V gene TRBV19 combines with J gene TRBJ2-7; D could derive from TRBD1 or TRBD2 (5 bases each). V was cut by 5 bases and J by 1 base, with 15 bases left in between. Germline-derived CDR1 and CDR2 are LNHDA and SQIVND (reference sequence). This CDR3 comprises 15 residues. CDR3 sequence (DNA): TGTGCCAGTAGTGTGGTTGGGACGGGATCCTACGAGCAGTACTTC. This encodes CASSVVGTGSYEQYF.

The table lists this clonotype with many counts. CDR3: CATSEGLAGGPPQETQYF. DNA for the CDR3: TGTGCCACCAGCGAGGGACTAGCGGGGGGACCTCCCCAGGAGACCCAGTACTTC. The chain combines TRBV15 with TRBJ2-5; the match to TRBD2 covers 15 bases. The CDR3 has 18 amino acids. Germline values: CDR1 LNHNV, CDR2 YYDKDF (reference sequence). V lost 5 bases to trimming and J lost 5 bases; unmatched junction nucleotides: 12.

In this sample, this clonotype turned up many times. This chain joins TRBV7-2 and TRBJ2-7, with 10 bases fitting TRBD2. The CDR3 has 17 amino acids. Losses at the gene ends were 1 base for V and 3 bases for J; bases not matched to a gene: 9. CDR1 SGHTA and CDR2 FQGNSA come from the germline V gene. The CDR3 protein is CASSLGQRGGQNYEQYF. CDR3 nucleotide sequence: TGTGCCAGCAGCTTAGGGCAGCGGGGGGGCCAAAACTACGAGCAGTACTTC.

This clonotype was picked up many times. CDR3 in amino acids: CASSEVHQGFDAQPQHF. CDR3 nucleotide sequence: TGTGCCAGCAGTGAAGTCCATCAGGGGTTCGACGCTCAGCCCCAGCATTTT. The chain links TRBV6-1 to TRBJ1-5, with D perhaps TRBD1 (6 bases). The CDR3 is 17 residues long. The V and J ends lost 1 base and 6 bases respectively, with 19 bases between them. Germline CDR1 and CDR2: MNHNS and SASEGT.

This clonotype was detected only a few times. This chain links TRBV7-2 with TRBJ2-5; TRBD2 matches 8 bases. CDR1 is SGHTA and CDR2 is FQGNSA in the germline V gene. The length of the CDR3 is 13 residues. After removal of 8 bases from V and 6 bases from J, the junction contained 8 bases not matched to a gene. The CDR3 reads CASAGTSRQTQYF. In DNA form, the CDR3 reads TGTGCCAGCGCCGGGACTAGTAGGCAGACCCAGTACTTC.

The chain couples TRBV6-1 to TRBJ2-5; 7 nucleotides align to TRBD1. Germline-derived CDR1 and CDR2 are MNHNS and SASEGT. Losses at the gene ends were 8 bases for V and 2 bases for J; bases not matched to a gene: 5. The CDR3 extends over 13 amino acids. The CDR3 region is CASCRTGQETQYF. CDR3 coding DNA: TGTGCCAGCTGTCGGACAGGACAAGAGACCCAGTACTTC.

Many counts were recorded for this clonotype. V is TRBV4-1 and J is TRBJ2-5; TRBD2 agrees at 10 bases. The CDR3 runs to 17 residues. After removal of 4 bases from V and 1 base from J, the junction contained 9 bases not matched to a gene. Germline V gives CDR1 MGHRA, CDR2 YSYEKL. The CDR3 reads CASSPGASGGLQETQYF. Written as DNA, the CDR3 is TGCGCCAGCAGCCCTGGGGCTAGCGGGGGCCTCCAAGAGACCCAGTACTTC.

Here the CDR3 reads CSVAGRYTEAFF. As DNA, the CDR3 is TGCAGCGTTGCCGGGCGGTACACTGAAGCTTTCTTT. This chain links TRBV29-1 with TRBJ1-1; unclear D gene. CDR3 length: 12 residues. Germline V CDR1 and CDR2: SQVTM, ANQGSEA. V lost 4 bases and J lost 3, with 9 bases in between. Combining the CDR3 with reference TRBV29-1 and TRBJ1-1 gives the whole variable domain SAVISQKPSRDICQRGTSLTIQCQVDSQVTMMFWYRQQPGQSLTLIATANQGSEATYESGFVIDKFPISRPNLTFSTLTVSNMSPEDSSIYLCSVAGRYTEAFFGQGTRLTVV.

Worth noting for this clonotype: Likely a read error: the CDR3 ends without its conserved phenylalanine or tryptophan. This rearrangement joins TRBV28 to TRBJ1-5, with TRBD1 matching over 10 bases. V lost 10 bases and J lost 5; bases outside the gene matches: 11. The CDR3 runs 15 residues. Per the germline V gene, CDR1 is MDHEN and CDR2 is SYDVKM. The DNA of the CDR3 is TGTGCCATCAGGAAAAGGACAGGGGGTTATCAGCCCCAGCATGTT. This gives the protein CAIRKRTGGYQPQHV.

The sample holds many counts of this clonotype. The chain has TRBV7-9 and TRBJ1-2; tentative D call: TRBD1 (5 bases). V shed 1 base and J shed 5 bases, with 11 bases lying between them. The CDR3 spans 14 residues. Germline CDR1 and CDR2: SEHNR and FQNEAQ (reference sequence). The CDR3 nucleotides are TGTGCCAGCAGCTTAGACGGGGGACGTTATGGCTACACCTTC. Amino acids: CASSLDGGRYGYTF.

The chain uses TRBV7-2 and TRBJ1-1; D is undetermined. The CDR3 contains 14 residues. Germline V gene sequence: CDR1 SGHTA, CDR2 FQGNSA. The germline V and J ends were trimmed by 5 bases and 1 base, with 11 bases remaining between them. CDR3 in DNA: TGTGCCAGCAGCCCAGACATAAGGAACACTGAAGCTTTCTTT. This translates into CASSPDIRNTEAFF.

In its sample, this clonotype was seen many times. The rearrangement uses TRBV28 and TRBJ2-5, with 7 bases matching TRBD2. CDR1 and CDR2 (germline): MDHEN, SYDVKM. The CDR3 runs to 17 residues. J lost 2 bases, V lost 3 bases, and 12 bases had no gene match. Here the CDR3 reads CASSLGQAPGGQETQYF. In DNA, the CDR3 is TGTGCCAGCAGTTTGGGGCAGGCACCGGGGGGACAAGAGACCCAGTACTTC.

This clonotype was seen ten or more times. The V gene is TRBV6-1, the J gene TRBJ1-3, with D hard to call. V lost 6 bases, J lost 0 bases, and 12 bases lay in between. Germline CDR1 MNHNS, CDR2 SASEGT. The CDR3 is 15 amino acids. CDR3 region: CASSPTSFSGNTIYF. The CDR3 bases are TGTGCCAGCAGCCCCACGTCGTTCTCTGGAAACACCATATATTTT.

With regard to this clonotype: Because the CDR3 is missing its conserved closing phenylalanine or tryptophan, this is likely a read error. V is TRBV6-5 and J is TRBJ1-2; D uncertain. Germline V gene data show CDR1 as MNHEY and CDR2 as SVGAGI. This CDR3 region has 13 residues. Trimming cost V 2 bases and J 2 bases, with 6 bases left between them. CDR3 sequence: CASSYADNYGYTV. The CDR3 nucleotides read TGTGCCAGCAGTTACGCGGACAACTATGGCTACACCGTG.

The V gene is TRBV11-2, the J gene TRBJ1-6; TRBD1 matches at 9 bases. CDR1 and CDR2 from the germline V gene are SGHAT and FQNNGV. With V trimmed by 6 bases and J by 9 bases, 6 bases remained unmatched. This CDR3 contains 14 residues. This chain's CDR3 is CASRGTGSRSPLHF. The CDR3 bases are TGTGCCAGCAGGGGGACAGGGTCGCGTTCACCCCTCCACTTT. Filled out from reference TRBV11-2 and TRBJ1-6, the complete variable domain reads EAGVAQSPRYKIIEKRQSVAFWCNPISGHATLYWYQQILGQGPKLLIQFQNNGVVDDSQLPKDRFSAERLKGVDSTLKIQPAKLEDSAVYLCASRGTGSRSPLHFGNGTRLTVT.

This clonotype appeared many times. The chain joins TRBV4-3 to TRBJ2-5; D is possibly TRBD2 (7 bases). CDR1 LGHNA and CDR2 YSLEER come from the germline V gene. This CDR3 has 16 residues. V was trimmed by 0 bases and J by 6 bases, leaving 17 bases between them. The CDR3 nucleotides read TGCGCCAGCAGCCAAGATACTGGGGGGGCCTTACAGACCCAGTACTTC. Translating it yields CASSQDTGGALQTQYF.

The gene calls are TRBV19 and TRBJ1-2; D gene ambiguous. The germline V gene has CDR1 LNHDA and CDR2 SQIVND (reference sequence). This CDR3 spans 15 amino acids. Trimming cost V 5 bases and J 0 bases, with 13 bases left between them. The CDR3 region is CASSADWGANYGYTF. The CDR3 DNA follows: TGTGCCAGTAGTGCCGACTGGGGTGCTAACTATGGCTACACCTTC.

In its sample, this clonotype was seen many times. One end of the junction does not line up with germline, which may come from a read error. The chain has TRBV20-1 and TRBJ2-5; D perhaps matches TRBD2 (5 bases). Germline V gene data show CDR1 as DFQATT and CDR2 as SNEGSKA (reference sequence). CDR3 length equals 13 residues. In DNA, the CDR3 is TGCAGTGCCAGAGGGCAGTATCAAGAGACCCAGTACTTC. Residues: CSARGQYQETQYF.

This clonotype was recorded many times. The chain joins TRBV30 to TRBJ2-2; no firm D call. CDR1 is GTSNPN, CDR2 SVGIG, per germline (reference sequence). Between the trimmed V and J ends, which lost 6 bases and 5 bases, there was a span of 7 bases. This CDR3 spans 11 amino acids. The CDR3 protein is CACYETGELFF. CDR3 sequence (DNA): TGTGCCTGCTACGAAACCGGGGAGCTGTTTTTT.

This clonotype was picked up many times. The rearrangement uses TRBV28 and TRBJ2-7; 12 positions match TRBD1. V lost 2 bases, J lost 7 bases, and 6 bases stayed unmatched. Germline loops: CDR1 MDHEN, CDR2 SYDVKM. The length of the CDR3 is 15 residues. CDR3: CASSLGDRGLSEQYF. CDR3 DNA sequence: TGTGCCAGCAGTTTAGGGGACAGGGGGCTTTCGGAGCAGTACTTC.

The J gene is TRBJ1-5, the V gene TRBV19; D unresolved. From germline, CDR1 is LNHDA and CDR2 SQIVND (reference sequence). The CDR3 has 12 amino acids. The V end lost 6 bases, the J end lost 6 bases, and 9 bases lay between the germline ends. The CDR3 loop is CASRSRTQPQHF. CDR3 sequence (DNA): TGTGCCAGTAGGAGCAGGACTCAGCCCCAGCATTTT.

There are many counts of this clonotype. This chain joins TRBV11-2 and TRBJ2-2; tentative D call: TRBD1 (6 bases). This CDR3 spans 14 amino acids. The ends were cut back, 5 bases at V and 1 base at J, with 8 bases in the middle. CDR1 SGHAT and CDR2 FQNNGV come from the germline V gene. This chain's CDR3 is CASSQGQNTGELFF. DNA for the CDR3: TGTGCCAGCAGCCAGGGACAGAACACCGGGGAGCTGTTTTTT.

This clonotype occurred once. The chain has TRBV10-3 and TRBJ2-7; 7 bases agree with TRBD2. There are 16 residues in the CDR3. The germline CDR1 and CDR2 sequences are ENHRY and SYGVKD. Unmatched junction bases numbered 6, after V lost 0 bases and J lost 1 base. In DNA form, the CDR3 reads TGTGCCATCAGTGAGTCGGGAACTAGCGTGTCCTACGAGCAGTACTTC. It yields the protein CAISESGTSVSYEQYF.

The chain carries TRBV28 and TRBJ2-5, with unresolved D. Trimming stripped 10 bases from V and 7 bases from J, with 13 bases between. The germline CDR1 and CDR2 sequences are MDHEN and SYDVKM. This CDR3 spans 11 amino acids. CDR3 protein: CATNLYGTQYF. For the CDR3, the DNA is TGTGCCACCAACCTGTATGGGACCCAGTACTTC.

This clonotype has a count of ten or more. The chain recombines TRBV6-1 with TRBJ1-1; the D gene is possibly TRBD1 (5 bases). Trimming shortened V by 1 base and J by 0 bases, and 9 bases separated the two germline ends. The CDR3 is 15 amino acids. Germline V CDR1 and CDR2: MNHNS, SASEGT. The chain's CDR3 is CASSEDRRMNTEAFF. CDR3 bases: TGTGCCAGCAGTGAAGACAGGCGAATGAACACTGAAGCTTTCTTT.

The chain carries TRBV7-9 and TRBJ1-5; D is possibly TRBD1 (5 bases). The CDR3 consists of 13 residues. Trimming took off 3 bases at V and 9 bases at J, with 12 bases between the two ends. CDR1 and CDR2 (germline): SEHNR, FQNEAQ (reference sequence). CDR3 sequence: CASSLGGYWPQHF. CDR3 bases: TGTGCCAGCAGCTTGGGGGGGTATTGGCCCCAGCATTTT.

This clonotype occurred many times. The CDR3 DNA follows: TGTGCCAGCACCACGGCTTACGGGAACACTGAAGCTTTCTTT. It translates to CASTTAYGNTEAFF. The chain joins TRBV6-2 or TRBV6-3 to TRBJ1-1; unclear D gene. The CDR3 spans 14 residues. Germline lookup yields CDR1 MNHEY and CDR2 SVGEGT. Trimming shortened V by 7 bases and J by 1 base, and 13 bases separated the two germline ends.